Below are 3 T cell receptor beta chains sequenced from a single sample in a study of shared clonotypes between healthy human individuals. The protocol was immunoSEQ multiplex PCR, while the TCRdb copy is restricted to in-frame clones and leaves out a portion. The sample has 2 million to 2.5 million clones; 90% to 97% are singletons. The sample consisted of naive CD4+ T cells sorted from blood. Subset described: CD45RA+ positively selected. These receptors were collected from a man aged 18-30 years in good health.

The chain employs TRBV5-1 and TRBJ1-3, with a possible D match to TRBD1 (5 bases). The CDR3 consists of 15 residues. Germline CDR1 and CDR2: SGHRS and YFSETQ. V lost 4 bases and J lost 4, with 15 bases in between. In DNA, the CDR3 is TGCGCCAGCAGCACGGCGGGGGTGCAGGGAAACACCATATATTTT. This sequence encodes CASSTAGVQGNTIYF. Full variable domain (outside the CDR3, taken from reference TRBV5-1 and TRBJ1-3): KAGVTQTPRYLIKTRGQQVTLSCSPISGHRSVSWYQQTPGQGLQFLFEYFSETQRNKGNFPGRFSGRQFSNSRSEMNVSTLELGDSALYLCASSTAGVQGNTIYFGEGSWLTVV.

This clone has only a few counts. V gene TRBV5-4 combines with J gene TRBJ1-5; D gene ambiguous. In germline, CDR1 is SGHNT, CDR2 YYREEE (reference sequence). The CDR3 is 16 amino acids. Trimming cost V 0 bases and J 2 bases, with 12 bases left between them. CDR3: CASSLGGGIGNQPQHF. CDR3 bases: TGTGCCAGCAGCTTGGGGGGAGGGATCGGCAATCAGCCCCAGCATTTT.

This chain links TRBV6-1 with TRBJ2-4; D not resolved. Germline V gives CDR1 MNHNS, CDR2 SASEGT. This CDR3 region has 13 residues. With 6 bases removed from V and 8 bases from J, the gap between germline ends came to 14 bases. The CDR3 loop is CASSPLAADIQYF. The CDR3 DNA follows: TGTGCCAGCAGCCCTCTGGCCGCAGACATTCAGTACTTC.